This TCR beta chain was sequenced for a study of T cells in Graves' hyperthyroidism and ophthalmopathy. Findings and limits, study-wide: Most expanded thyroid clonotypes above 0.001 also appeared in blood. Stable hyperthyroidism was told apart from ophthalmopathy by a model built on 13 V-J features. Ophthalmopathy prediction by the model preceded onset by a median roughly 6 months.

Trimming left V 0 bases short and J 2 bases short, with 12 bases between. Per the germline V gene, CDR1 is SGDLS and CDR2 is YYNGEE. CDR3 length: 15 amino acids. To note about this clonotype: Its matching antigen is unknown.

TCR beta CDR3 region amplification was performed from RNA transcripts. HTBI primers were the set used in a first-round RT-PCR of the TCR CDR3. TCRdb called the multiplex PCR reads again in MiXCR, with one record for every CDR3 protein. In the table there are around 50,000 distinct CDR3 sequences, less than 60% of which are singletons. The receptor was derived from a woman aged 45-60 years with Graves' ophthalmopathy. The chain has TRBV9 and TRBJ2-7; D uncertain. Source material: blood. The CDR3 is CASSVGGLGPYEQYF. The CDR3 DNA is TGTGCCAGCAGCGTAGGAGGCTTGGGCCCCTACGAGCAGTACTTC.